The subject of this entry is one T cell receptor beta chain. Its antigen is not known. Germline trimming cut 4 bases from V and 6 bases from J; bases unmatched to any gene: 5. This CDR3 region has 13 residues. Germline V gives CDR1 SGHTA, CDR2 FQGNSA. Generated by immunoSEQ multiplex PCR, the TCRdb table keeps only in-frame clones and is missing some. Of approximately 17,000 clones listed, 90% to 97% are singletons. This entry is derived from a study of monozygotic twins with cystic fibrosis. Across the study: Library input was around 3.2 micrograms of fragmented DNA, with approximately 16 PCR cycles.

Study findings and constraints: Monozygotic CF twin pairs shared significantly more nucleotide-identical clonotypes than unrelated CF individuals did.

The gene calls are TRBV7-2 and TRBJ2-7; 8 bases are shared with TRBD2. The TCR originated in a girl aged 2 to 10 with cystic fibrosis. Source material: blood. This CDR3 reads CASSSAGGGEQYF. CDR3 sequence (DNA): TGTGCCAGCAGCTCTGCCGGGGGGGGCGAGCAGTACTTC.